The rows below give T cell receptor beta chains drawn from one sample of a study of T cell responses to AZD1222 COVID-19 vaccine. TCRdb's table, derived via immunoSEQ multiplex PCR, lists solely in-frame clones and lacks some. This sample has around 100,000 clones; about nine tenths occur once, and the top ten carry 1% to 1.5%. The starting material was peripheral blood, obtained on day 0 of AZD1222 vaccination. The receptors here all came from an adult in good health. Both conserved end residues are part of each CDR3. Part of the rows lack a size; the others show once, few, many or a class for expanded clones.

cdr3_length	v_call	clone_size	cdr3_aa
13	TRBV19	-	CATQQGVASPLHF
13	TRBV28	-	CASKNRGLYEQYF
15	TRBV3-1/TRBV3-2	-	CASSQGRAVTNEQFF
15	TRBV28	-	CASSGEGGYNQPQHF
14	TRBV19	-	CASRSPGPTYEQYF
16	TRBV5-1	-	CASSLDARGATNEQFF
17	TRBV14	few	CASSPQGADKDNEKLFF
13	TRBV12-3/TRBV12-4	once	CASRGQGYNEQFF
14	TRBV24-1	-	CATSDSGGPYEQYF
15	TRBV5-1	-	CASSSPDRANTEAFF
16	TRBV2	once	CASSGGSGASTDTQYF
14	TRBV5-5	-	CASSPSRSSYEQYF
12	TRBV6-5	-	CASTEQGYEQYF
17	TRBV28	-	CAGSLGYRGIDNSPLHF
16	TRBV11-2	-	CASSLEVGTELYEQYF
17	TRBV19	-	CASSIGIVVSRTDTQYF
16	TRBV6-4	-	CASSDFPAGSPDGYTF
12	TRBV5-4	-	CASKRPNSPLHF
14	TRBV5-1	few	CASSLFGVNTEAFF
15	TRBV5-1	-	CASSPVAGDNSPLHF
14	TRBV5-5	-	CASRPDSSYYGYTF
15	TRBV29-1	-	CSAGTSGGAYNEQFF
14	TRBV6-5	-	CASRPGLGTDTQYF
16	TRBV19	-	CASSAKGGGSGNTIYF
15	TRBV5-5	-	CASTLGFSAYYGYTF
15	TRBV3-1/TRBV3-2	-	CASSPANRVGTEAFF
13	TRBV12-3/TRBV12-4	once	CASRTGWHNEQFF
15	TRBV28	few	CASSPGLDSGNTIYF
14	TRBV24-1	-	CATSDLQGGTEAFF